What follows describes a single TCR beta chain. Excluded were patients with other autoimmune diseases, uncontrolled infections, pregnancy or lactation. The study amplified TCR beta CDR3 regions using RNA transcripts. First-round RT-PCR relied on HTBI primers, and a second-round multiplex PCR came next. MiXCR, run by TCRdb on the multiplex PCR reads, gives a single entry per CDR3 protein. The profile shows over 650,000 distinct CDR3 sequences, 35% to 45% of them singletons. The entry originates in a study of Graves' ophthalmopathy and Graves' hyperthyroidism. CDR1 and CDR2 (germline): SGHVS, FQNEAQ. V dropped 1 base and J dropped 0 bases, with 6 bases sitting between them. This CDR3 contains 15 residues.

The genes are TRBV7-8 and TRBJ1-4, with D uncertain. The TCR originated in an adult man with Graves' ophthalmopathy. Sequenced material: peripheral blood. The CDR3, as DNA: TGTGCCAGCAGCTTAGTGGAAACAACTAATGAAAAACTGTTTTTT. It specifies CASSLVETTNEKLFF.